The T cell receptor beta chain under discussion was sequenced for a study of blood T cell repertoires in COVID-19. Whole-study context: Italy, Spain and the United States were the sources of the convalescent and acute COVID-19 samples. PBMCs, B-cell-depleted T cells, or T cells were the source of the cDNA or gDNA that made up the material.

This CDR3 is 14 amino acids long. Per the germline V gene, CDR1 is SGHRS and CDR2 is YFSETQ. The V and J ends lost 4 bases and 6 bases, in that order; junction bases with no gene match: 6. In the authors' methods: Scientists estimated how many nucleated cells there were by amplifying reference gene primers. The assay was immunoSEQ multiplex PCR, and TCRdb's table has in-frame clones only and misses some. V and J calls plus clone size are reproduced from that table; the DNA served to infer D and trimming. This repertoire shows 100,000 or so clones, around 80% found once; its top ten account for almost 7%.

The sequencing input was peripheral blood. The chain employs TRBV5-1 and TRBJ1-1; 10 bases match TRBD1. The clonotype comes from a man aged 45-65 years with active or convalescent COVID-19. The CDR3 is CASSHGTGAPEAFF. CDR3 nucleotide sequence: TGCGCCAGCAGCCATGGGACAGGGGCGCCTGAAGCTTTCTTT. Full variable domain (remainder filled in from reference TRBV5-1 and TRBJ1-1): KAGVTQTPRYLIKTRGQQVTLSCSPISGHRSVSWYQQTPGQGLQFLFEYFSETQRNKGNFPGRFSGRQFSNSRSEMNVSTLELGDSALYLCASSHGTGAPEAFFGQGTRLTVV.